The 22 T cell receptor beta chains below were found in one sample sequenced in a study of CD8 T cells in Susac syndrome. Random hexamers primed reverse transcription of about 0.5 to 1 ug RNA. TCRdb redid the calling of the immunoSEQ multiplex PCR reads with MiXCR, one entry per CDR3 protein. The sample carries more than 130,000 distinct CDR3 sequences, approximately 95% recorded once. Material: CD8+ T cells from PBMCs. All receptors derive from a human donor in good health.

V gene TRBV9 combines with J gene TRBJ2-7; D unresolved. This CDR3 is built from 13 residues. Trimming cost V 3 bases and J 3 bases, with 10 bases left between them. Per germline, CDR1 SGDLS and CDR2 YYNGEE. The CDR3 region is CASSAGPLYEQYF. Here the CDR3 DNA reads TGTGCCAGCAGCGCCGGGCCCCTCTACGAGCAGTACTTC.

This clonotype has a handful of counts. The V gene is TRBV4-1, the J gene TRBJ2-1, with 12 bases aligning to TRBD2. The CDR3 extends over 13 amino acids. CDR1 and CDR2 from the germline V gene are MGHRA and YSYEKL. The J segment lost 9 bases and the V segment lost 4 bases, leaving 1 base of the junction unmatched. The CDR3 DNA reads TGCGCCAGCAGCCCGGGACTAGCGGGTGAGCAGTTCTTC. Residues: CASSPGLAGEQFF.

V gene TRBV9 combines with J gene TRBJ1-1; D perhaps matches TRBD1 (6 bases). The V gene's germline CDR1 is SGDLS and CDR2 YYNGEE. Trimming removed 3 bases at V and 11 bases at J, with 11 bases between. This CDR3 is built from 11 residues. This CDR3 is CASSAGQLAFF. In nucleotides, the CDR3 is TGTGCCAGCAGCGCCGGACAGCTGGCTTTCTTT.

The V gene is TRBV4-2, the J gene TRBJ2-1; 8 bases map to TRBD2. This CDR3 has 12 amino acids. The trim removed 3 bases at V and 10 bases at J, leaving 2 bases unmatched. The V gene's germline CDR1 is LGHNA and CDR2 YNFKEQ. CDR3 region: CASSQGGGEQFF. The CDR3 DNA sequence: TGTGCCAGCAGCCAGGGCGGGGGGGAGCAGTTCTTC.

Here the CDR3 DNA reads TGTGCCTGGAGGAGGGGAGGTGGCACTGAAGCTTTCTTT. Translating it yields CAWRRGGGTEAFF. The chain is built from TRBV30 and TRBJ1-1; the D gene is possibly TRBD1 (5 bases). The germline V gene has CDR1 GTSNPN and CDR2 SVGIG (reference sequence). V was trimmed by 3 bases and J by 4 bases, leaving 12 bases between them. CDR3 length: 13 residues.

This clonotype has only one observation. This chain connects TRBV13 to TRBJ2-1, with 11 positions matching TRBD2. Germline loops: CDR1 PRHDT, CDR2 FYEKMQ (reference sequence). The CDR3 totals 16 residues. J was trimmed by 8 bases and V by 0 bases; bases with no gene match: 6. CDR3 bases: TGTGCCAGCAGCTTAGGCTTGGTAGCGGGAGGGGATGAGCAGTTCTTC. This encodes CASSLGLVAGGDEQFF.

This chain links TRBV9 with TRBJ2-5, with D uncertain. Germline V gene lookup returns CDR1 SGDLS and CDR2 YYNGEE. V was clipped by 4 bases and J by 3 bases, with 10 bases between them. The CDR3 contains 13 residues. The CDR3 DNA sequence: TGTGCCAGCAGCTTTGAGACGGAAGAGACCCAGTACTTC. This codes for CASSFETEETQYF.

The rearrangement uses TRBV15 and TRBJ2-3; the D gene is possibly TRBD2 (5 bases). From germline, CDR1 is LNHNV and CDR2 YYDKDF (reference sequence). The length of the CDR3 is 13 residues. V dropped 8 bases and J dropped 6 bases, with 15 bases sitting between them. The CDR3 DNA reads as TGTGCCACCTGTATGACGGGGTTTGATACGCAGTATTTT. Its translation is CATCMTGFDTQYF.

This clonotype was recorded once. The CDR3 is CASSQELAGGTDTQYF. The CDR3 DNA reads as TGTGCCAGCAGCCAAGAACTAGCGGGGGGCACAGATACGCAGTATTTT. The chain has TRBV4-2 and TRBJ2-3, with 11 bases identical to TRBD2. This CDR3 spans 16 amino acids. V trimming: 0 bases; J trimming: 1 base; junction bases outside the gene matches: 0. The germline V gene encodes CDR1 LGHNA and CDR2 YNFKEQ.

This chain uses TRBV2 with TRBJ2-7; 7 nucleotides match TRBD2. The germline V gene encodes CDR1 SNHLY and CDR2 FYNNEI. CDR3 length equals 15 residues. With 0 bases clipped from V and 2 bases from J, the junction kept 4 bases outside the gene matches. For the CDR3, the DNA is TGTGCCAGCAGTGAAGCGCTAGCGGCAACCTACGAGCAGTACTTC. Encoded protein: CASSEALAATYEQYF.

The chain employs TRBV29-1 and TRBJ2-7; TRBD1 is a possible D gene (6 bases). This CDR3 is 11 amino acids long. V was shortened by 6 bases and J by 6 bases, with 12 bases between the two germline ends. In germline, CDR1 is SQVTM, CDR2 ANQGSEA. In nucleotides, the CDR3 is TGCAGCGTACAGGGATTTGGCGAGCAGTACTTC. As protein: CSVQGFGEQYF.

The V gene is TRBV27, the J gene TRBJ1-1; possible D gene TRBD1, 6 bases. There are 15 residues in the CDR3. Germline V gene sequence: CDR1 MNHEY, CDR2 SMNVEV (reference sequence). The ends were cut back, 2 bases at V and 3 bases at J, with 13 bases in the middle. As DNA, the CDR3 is TGTGCCAGCAGTTTAAGGGCCGGGGGGCACACTGAAGCTTTCTTT. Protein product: CASSLRAGGHTEAFF.

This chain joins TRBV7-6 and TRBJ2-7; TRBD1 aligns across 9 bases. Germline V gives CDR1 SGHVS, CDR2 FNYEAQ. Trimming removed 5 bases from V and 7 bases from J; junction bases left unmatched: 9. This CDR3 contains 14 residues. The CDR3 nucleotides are TGTGCCAGCAGCGCGTTAGGACAGGGGCGAGAGCAGTACTTC. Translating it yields CASSALGQGREQYF.

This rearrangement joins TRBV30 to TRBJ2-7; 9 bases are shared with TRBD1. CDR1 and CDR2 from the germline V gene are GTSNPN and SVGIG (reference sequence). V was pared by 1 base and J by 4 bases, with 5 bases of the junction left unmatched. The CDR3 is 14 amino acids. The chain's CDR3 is CAWSGGTGNYEQYF. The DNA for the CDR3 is TGTGCCTGGAGTGGAGGGACAGGGAATTACGAGCAGTACTTC.

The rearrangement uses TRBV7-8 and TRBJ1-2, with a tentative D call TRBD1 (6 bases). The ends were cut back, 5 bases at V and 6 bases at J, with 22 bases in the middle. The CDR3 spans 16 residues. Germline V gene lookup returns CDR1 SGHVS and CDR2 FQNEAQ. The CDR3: CASSPFRDTMGDGYTF. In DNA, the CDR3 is TGTGCCAGCAGCCCCTTCCGGGACACCATGGGAGATGGCTACACCTTC.

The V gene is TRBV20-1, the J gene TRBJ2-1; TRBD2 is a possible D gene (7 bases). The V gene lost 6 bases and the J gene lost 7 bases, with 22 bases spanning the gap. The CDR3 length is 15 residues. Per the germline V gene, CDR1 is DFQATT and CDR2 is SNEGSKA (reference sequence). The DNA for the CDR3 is TGCAGTGCCAAGGGCTCCGGGGGGCCGCCGAATGAGCAGTTCTTC. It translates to CSAKGSGGPPNEQFF.

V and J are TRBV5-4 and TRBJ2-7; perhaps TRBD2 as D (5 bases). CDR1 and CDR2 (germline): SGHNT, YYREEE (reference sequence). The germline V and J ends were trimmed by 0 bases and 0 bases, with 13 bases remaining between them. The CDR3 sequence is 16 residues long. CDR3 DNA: TGTGCCAGCAGCTTGGGTCCGCCTAGCCTCTCCTACGAGCAGTACTTC. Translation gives CASSLGPPSLSYEQYF.

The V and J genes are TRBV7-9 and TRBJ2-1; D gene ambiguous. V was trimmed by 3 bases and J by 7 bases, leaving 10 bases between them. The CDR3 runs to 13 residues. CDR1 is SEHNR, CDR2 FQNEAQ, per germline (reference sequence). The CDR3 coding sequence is TGTGCCAGCAGCTTCTGGAGAGCGAATGAGCAGTTCTTC. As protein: CASSFWRANEQFF. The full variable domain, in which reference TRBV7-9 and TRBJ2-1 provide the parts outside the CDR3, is DTGVSQNPRHKITKRGQNVTFRCDPISEHNRLYWYRQTLGQGPEFLTYFQNEAQLEKSRLLSDRFSAERPKGSFSTLEIQRTEQGDSAMYLCASSFWRANEQFFGPGTRLTVL.

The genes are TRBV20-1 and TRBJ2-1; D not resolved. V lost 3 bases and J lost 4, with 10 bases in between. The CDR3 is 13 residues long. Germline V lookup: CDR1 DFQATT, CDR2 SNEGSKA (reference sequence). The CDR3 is CSARISGYNEQFF. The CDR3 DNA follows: TGCAGTGCTAGGATTTCGGGTTACAATGAGCAGTTCTTC.

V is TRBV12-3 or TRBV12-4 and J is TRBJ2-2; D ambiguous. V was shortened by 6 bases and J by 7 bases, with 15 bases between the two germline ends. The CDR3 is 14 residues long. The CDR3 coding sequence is TGTGCCAGCAGCGTATTAGGGCTAAACGGGGAGCTGTTTTTT. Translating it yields CASSVLGLNGELFF.

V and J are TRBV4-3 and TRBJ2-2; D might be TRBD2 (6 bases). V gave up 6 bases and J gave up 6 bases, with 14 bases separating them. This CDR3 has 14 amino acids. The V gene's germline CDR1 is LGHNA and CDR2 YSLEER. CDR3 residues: CASSRWGEPGELFF. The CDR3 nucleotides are TGCGCCAGCAGTCGGTGGGGGGAGCCCGGGGAGCTGTTTTTT.

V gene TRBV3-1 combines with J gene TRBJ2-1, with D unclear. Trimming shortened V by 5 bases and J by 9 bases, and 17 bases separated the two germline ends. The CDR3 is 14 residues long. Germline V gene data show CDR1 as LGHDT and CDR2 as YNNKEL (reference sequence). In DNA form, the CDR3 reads TGTGCCAGCAGCTTCCCCGGAGTGGGTGGTGAGCAGTTCTTC. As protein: CASSFPGVGGEQFF.